What follows are 18 T cell receptor beta chains derived from one specimen sequenced in a study of molecular identifiers for immune sequencing clone quantification. TCRdb itself ran the PCR reads through MiXCR, one entry per CDR3 protein. Of roughly 6,000 distinct CDR3 sequences listed, approximately 15% are singletons. Sequenced: naive CD8+ T cells from blood, with Jurkat cell RNA spiked in. Indicated subset: FACS-sorted CD8+CD4-CCR7+CD45RA+ naive T cells. All receptors come from a human donor in good health. Some libraries in this study had Jurkat cell RNA spiked in.

By sample share, this clonotype is medium-sized (0.01 to 0.1%). The V call is TRBV27, the J call TRBJ1-1; D might be TRBD1 (5 bases). Germline V gene data show CDR1 as MNHEY and CDR2 as SMNVEV (reference sequence). V lost 5 bases, J lost 1 base, and 11 bases lay in between. This CDR3 spans 14 amino acids. The CDR3 spells CASSLRGPNTEAFF. For the CDR3, the DNA is TGTGCCAGCAGTCTGCGGGGCCCGAACACTGAAGCTTTCTTT.

This clonotype was detected ten times or more. The chain joins TRBV11-2 to TRBJ2-2; 10 nucleotides match TRBD1. The junction had 6 bases not matched to a gene; V was cut back by 5 bases and J by 6 bases. This CDR3 region has 15 residues. The germline gives CDR1 SGHAT, CDR2 FQNNGV. The CDR3 sequence is CASSVRDRGSGELFF. In DNA form, the CDR3 reads TGTGCCAGCAGCGTCCGGGACAGGGGCTCCGGGGAGCTGTTTTTT.

This clonotype is medium-sized (0.01 to 0.1%) by share. The genes are TRBV7-9 and TRBJ2-3, with a weak D call TRBD2 (6 bases). The germline V gene has CDR1 SEHNR and CDR2 FQNEAQ (reference sequence). The CDR3 is made up of 19 amino acids. V lost 5 bases and J 0 bases, leaving 24 bases between the germline ends. CDR3 bases: TGTGCCAGCAGCCCCCCCGGAGACCGGCTAGCGACCAGCACAGATACGCAGTATTTT. This sequence encodes CASSPPGDRLATSTDTQYF.

In its sample, this clonotype is medium-sized. The rearrangement links TRBV4-3 to TRBJ2-7; D possibly corresponds to TRBD1 (5 bases). Trimming shortened V by 4 bases and J by 6 bases, and 13 bases separated the two germline ends. There are 13 residues in the CDR3. Germline values: CDR1 LGHNA, CDR2 YSLEER. The CDR3 spells CASSPDSSGEQYF. As DNA, the CDR3 is TGCGCCAGCAGCCCTGACAGCAGTGGCGAGCAGTACTTC.

This clonotype has at least ten counts. Germline and junction disagree at one end, which may indicate a read error. The chain is built from TRBV6-1 and TRBJ2-2; 7 bases fit TRBD1. The germline V gene has CDR1 MNHNS and CDR2 SASEGT. There are 15 residues in the CDR3. CDR3 bases: TGTGCCAGCACCCCGACAGGGCCGAACACCGGGGAGCCGTTTTTT. This translates into CASTPTGPNTGEPFF.

This clonotype came up many times. The CDR3 loop is CASSISPVGSYEQYF. For the CDR3, the DNA is TGTGCCAGTAGTATTAGTCCGGTAGGGTCCTACGAGCAGTACTTC. The rearrangement joins TRBV19 to TRBJ2-7, with unresolved D. The CDR3 runs to 15 residues. The V end lost 3 bases, the J end lost 1 base, and 13 bases lay between the germline ends. Germline loops: CDR1 LNHDA, CDR2 SQIVND (reference sequence).

This clonotype is classed as medium-sized. V gene TRBV4-3 combines with J gene TRBJ2-3; 9 bases fit TRBD1. This CDR3 spans 17 amino acids. Trimming cost V 4 bases and J 4 bases; bases outside gene matches: 12. CDR1 LGHNA and CDR2 YSLEER come from the germline V gene. CDR3 amino acids: CASSRPTGGIGADTQYF. Here the CDR3 DNA reads TGCGCCAGCAGCCGCCCTACAGGGGGCATTGGTGCAGATACGCAGTATTTT.

This clonotype qualifies as medium-sized (0.01 to 0.1%). The rearrangement joins TRBV6-5 to TRBJ2-7; tentative D call: TRBD2 (6 bases). The CDR3 totals 15 residues. V was cut by 0 bases and J by 5 bases, with 14 bases left in between. Germline V CDR1 and CDR2: MNHEY, SVGAGI. Written as DNA, the CDR3 is TGTGCCAGCAGTTACTCGATGGGGGGAGTCCACGAGCAGTACTTC. This sequence encodes CASSYSMGGVHEQYF.

By share, this clonotype counts as medium-sized (0.01 to 0.1%). The V gene is TRBV12-3 or TRBV12-4, the J gene TRBJ2-5; 14 bases agree with TRBD2. The length of the CDR3 is 19 residues. V lost 3 bases, J lost 2 bases, and 11 bases stayed unmatched. The CDR3 spells CASSFFRLAGGPEQETQYF. The CDR3 nucleotides read TGTGCCAGCAGTTTCTTTCGACTAGCGGGGGGGCCGGAACAAGAGACCCAGTACTTC.

This clonotype occurred many times. The gene calls are TRBV6-5 and TRBJ1-4; D perhaps matches TRBD1 (5 bases). Trimming stripped 6 bases from V and 0 bases from J, with 8 bases between. Germline CDR1 reads MNHEY; CDR2 reads SVGAGI. The CDR3 totals 14 residues. CDR3 DNA sequence: TGTGCCAGCAGGGTGACAGCAACTAATGAAAAACTGTTTTTT. It translates to CASRVTATNEKLFF.

This clonotype is deemed medium-sized. This chain links TRBV7-2 with TRBJ2-7; the D gene could be TRBD1 or TRBD2 (6 bases each). This CDR3 region has 13 residues. Germline V gene lookup returns CDR1 SGHTA and CDR2 FQGNSA. V was pared by 3 bases and J by 2 bases, with 8 bases between. The DNA of the CDR3 is TGTGCCAGCAGCTTCCGGGGGCCCTACGAGCAGTACTTC. It encodes CASSFRGPYEQYF.

This clonotype is medium-sized by share. In nucleotides, the CDR3 is TGTGCCACCCAACCGGGACTCCAGGGGAGCTACGAGCAGTACTTC. Residues: CATQPGLQGSYEQYF. This chain links TRBV6-6 with TRBJ2-7; D is possibly TRBD1 or TRBD2 (6 bases each). Germline lookup yields CDR1 MNHNY and CDR2 SVGAGI (reference sequence). V was clipped by 10 bases and J by 3 bases, with 22 bases between them. The CDR3 is 15 residues long.

This clonotype was seen only once. This could be a read error, since a much larger clone is one nucleotide away. The chain combines TRBV19 with TRBJ2-4; D unresolved. Germline V gives CDR1 LNHDA, CDR2 SQIVND (reference sequence). The CDR3 contains 15 residues. The DNA of the CDR3 is TGTGCCAGTAGTATAGATTTGGGCAGAAAAAACACTCAGTACTTC. It codes for CASSIDLGRKNTQYF.

By sample fraction, this clonotype is medium-sized (0.01 to 0.1%). This chain links TRBV6-5 with TRBJ2-7, with 7 bases aligning to TRBD1. Trimming removed 5 bases from V and 2 bases from J; junction bases left unmatched: 12. This CDR3 is built from 16 residues. Germline assignment: CDR1 MNHEY and CDR2 SVGAGI. The CDR3 coding sequence is TGTGCCAGCAGTCCAAGCCAGGACAGGACCACCTACGAGCAGTACTTC. Protein: CASSPSQDRTTYEQYF.

In the case of this clonotype: A much larger clone is a single base away; this may be a read error. V usage is TRBV12-5 and J usage is TRBJ2-7, with D unresolved. CDR3 size: 13 residues. V lost 1 base to trimming and J lost 6 bases, with 10 bases between them. CDR1 LGHNT and CDR2 FRNRAP come from the germline V gene. The CDR3 bases are TGTGCTAGTGGTTTGGGCCTTGGGTGCGAGCAGTACTTC. Its translation: CASGLGLGCEQYF.

This clonotype is categorized as medium-sized (0.01 to 0.1%). V usage is TRBV28 and J usage is TRBJ1-5, with D perhaps matching TRBD1 (5 bases). The CDR3 covers 16 residues. Germline V gene sequence: CDR1 MDHEN, CDR2 SYDVKM. The germline V and J ends were trimmed by 3 bases and 1 base, with 13 bases remaining between them. This CDR3 is CASSFLGPLSNQPQHF. For the CDR3, the DNA is TGTGCCAGCAGTTTTCTGGGGCCTTTAAGCAATCAGCCCCAGCATTTT.

Details on this clonotype: A much more abundant neighbour one base away suggests this may be a read error. The chain uses TRBV4-3 and TRBJ2-3; possible D gene TRBD2, 5 bases. The CDR3 spans 17 residues. Germline assignment: CDR1 LGHNA and CDR2 YSLEER. V was shortened by 1 base and J by 3 bases, with 17 bases between the two germline ends. DNA of the CDR3: TGCGCCAGCAGCCAAGTAGAGGGAGAGATGAGGACAGATACGCAGTATTTT. It translates to CASSQVEGEMRTDTQYF.

This clonotype is classed as medium-sized. J is TRBJ2-3 and V is TRBV7-9, with a possible D match to TRBD2 (6 bases). Germline V gene sequence: CDR1 SEHNR, CDR2 FQNEAQ (reference sequence). This CDR3 is built from 17 residues. V shed 3 bases and J shed 3 bases, with 19 bases lying between them. The CDR3 nucleotides are TGTGCCAGCAGCTTCGGAATGTTGCGGGGAGATACAGATACGCAGTATTTT. Its translation is CASSFGMLRGDTDTQYF.